Sequencing of this TCR beta chain was carried out in a study of blood T cell repertoires in COVID-19 (dated by TCRdb to about 2020). With respect to the entire study: Samples from collaborators originated in the United States, Italy and Spain and spanned both the acute and convalescent phases of COVID-19. The material from the prospective study consisted of cDNA or gDNA derived from T cells, B-cell-depleted T cells, or PBMCs. Subjects who had been exposed to COVID-19, were actively infected with it, or had recovered from it provided the deeply sampled blood TCRbeta repertoires that made up the dataset. A freely available public database, intended as a resource for researchers studying the immune response to SARS-CoV-2, is where the repertoires were released. Samples were obtained from the ongoing ImmuneRACE study (first 160 participants) and from over 1,000 subjects provided by 6 global collaborators. The sample metadata nearly always contained a de-identified subject ID, COVID-19 status, age in years and sex. HLA class I and class II types, where available, came from metadata supplied by the sample provider rather than from assay-based typing. What the study reported, not specific to this receptor: The quantity of clinical and demographic metadata differed by source and by participant and was supplied without curation.

TCRbeta CDR3 regions were amplified from genomic DNA using the immunoSEQ Assay, a bias-controlled multiplex PCR. As for the original processing: The number of nucleated cells in each sample was estimated from the amplification of reference gene primers within the assay. Sequence reads were collapsed and filtered to measure the absolute abundance of every unique TCRbeta CDR3 rearrangement. For each sample, productive Simpson clonality was calculated as the square root of Simpson's diversity index over productive rearrangements. In its TCRdb copy, this immuneACCESS table keeps in-frame sequences only and misses some clones. Where compared with another copy, unresolved V genes explain less than half of these, and the others have no known cause. For V, J and clone size, that table is used; D and trimming come from the DNA. Present in this sample are about 50,000 clones, around 86% of which were seen just once. Jointly, the top ten make up over 5.5% of the sample.

V is trimmed back by 4 bases and J by 3 bases, and the junction contains 11 bases that no gene match accounts for. Counted from cysteine to phenylalanine, this CDR3 has 16 amino acids. The DNA shown is the 48-base CDR3, in frame from base 1. CDR1 is given as MNHEY and CDR2 as SVGAGI, both from the germline V gene. The collaborating institutions used their own protocols to collect whole blood in K2EDTA tubes. For TCRbeta analysis, collaborators shipped samples in one of three forms: frozen whole blood, isolated PBMCs, or DNA extracted from either of those sample types. To note about this clone: The antigen it recognizes is unknown. Base qualities are missing; no much larger clone stands one base away.

The sequenced sample consisted of peripheral blood. The source is a man aged 50 or older with active COVID-19. The chain was built from TRBV6-5 and TRBJ2-7, and TRBD1 aligns with 8 junction nucleotides. The nucleotides read TGTGCCAGCAGTTCTTCATCCGGGACAGGTGACTACGAGCAGTACTTC. Translated, this gives CASSSSSGTGDYEQYF.